This T cell receptor (beta chain) came from a study of blood T cells in healthy people across ages. Findings and limits, study-wide: Donor CMV infection status was unknown, possibly confounding age-related changes in expanded clonotypes.

In its sample, this clonotype was seen many times. What it binds is unknown. CDR3 size: 18 residues. V trimming: 0 bases; J trimming: 10 bases; junction bases outside the gene matches: 18. Germline CDR1 SGHVS, CDR2 FQNEAQ. Next came a second PCR, run for about 7 to 12 cycles, which used a sample-barcoded 5' primer along with a J-beta primer mix. TCRdb passed the 5' RACE reads through MiXCR, listing each CDR3 protein once. The table records 750,000 to 1,000,000 distinct CDR3 sequences, about 28% of them present only once. This same sample was also taken into another study, of T cells of mothers and their children. That paper notes: The study recruited a few healthy Caucasian mothers and their six children as donors.

The receptor comes from a woman in her thirties or forties in good health. Sequencing was carried out using blood. V gene TRBV7-8 combines with J gene TRBJ2-1; 7 nucleotides agree with TRBD2. This CDR3 reads CASSLASLRDYSMIEQFF. Written as DNA, the CDR3 is TGTGCCAGCAGCTTAGCATCGCTCCGGGACTATAGTATGATCGAGCAGTTCTTC.